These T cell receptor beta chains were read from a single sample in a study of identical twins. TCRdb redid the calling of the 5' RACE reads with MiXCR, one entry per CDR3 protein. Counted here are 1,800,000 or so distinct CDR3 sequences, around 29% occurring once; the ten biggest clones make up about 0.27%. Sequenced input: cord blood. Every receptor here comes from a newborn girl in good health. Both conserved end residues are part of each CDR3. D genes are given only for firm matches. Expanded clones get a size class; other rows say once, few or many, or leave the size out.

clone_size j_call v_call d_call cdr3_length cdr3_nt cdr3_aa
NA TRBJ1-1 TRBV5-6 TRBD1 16 TGTGCCAGCAGCTTGCCCACCGGGACAGTGAACACTGAAGCTTTCTTT CASSLPTGTVNTEAFF
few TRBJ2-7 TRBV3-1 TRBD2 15 TGTGCCAGCGAGGTGGGGACTAGCGGGTATGGCGAGCAGTACTTC CASEVGTSGYGEQYF
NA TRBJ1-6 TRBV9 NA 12 TGTGCCAGCAGCGAGAACGACTCACCCCTCCACTTT CASSENDSPLHF
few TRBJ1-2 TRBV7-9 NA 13 TGTGCCAGCACCTCAGGATCGTACTATGGCTACACCTTC CASTSGSYYGYTF
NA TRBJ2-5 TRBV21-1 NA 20 TGTGCCAGCAGCAAAGCGCAGGGGGCTAGCGCCGTGGGGGACCAAGAGACCCAGTACTTC CASSKAQGASAVGDQETQYF
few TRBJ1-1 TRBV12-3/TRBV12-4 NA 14 TGTGCCAGCATTATGGGGGGGGCGAGTACTGAAGCTTTCTTT CASIMGGASTEAFF
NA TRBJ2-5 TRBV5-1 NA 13 TGCGCCAGCAGCTTTGGGCACATGGGTGAGCAGTACTTC CASSFGHMGEQYF
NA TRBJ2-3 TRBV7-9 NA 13 TGTGCCAGCAGCTCACCACATGGGGATACGCAGTATTTT CASSSPHGDTQYF
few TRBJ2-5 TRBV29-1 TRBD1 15 TGCAGCGCTGCGGACAGGGGGGAAGGGATAGAGACCCAGTACTTC CSAADRGEGIETQYF
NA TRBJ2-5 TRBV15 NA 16 TGTGCCACCAGCAGAGTCGGCTATGGGGCCCAAGAGACCCAGTACTTC CATSRVGYGAQETQYF
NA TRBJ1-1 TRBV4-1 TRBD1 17 TGCGCCAGCAGCCAAGCCTTCCGGGACAGAATGAACACTGAAGCTTTCTTT CASSQAFRDRMNTEAFF
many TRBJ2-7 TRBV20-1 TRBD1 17 TGCAGTGCTAGGTTCGAACGACAGGGGCCCTTATCCTACGAGCAGTACTTC CSARFERQGPLSYEQYF
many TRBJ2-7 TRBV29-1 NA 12 TGCAGCGTGGGGGGACAGACCTACGAGCAGTACTTC CSVGGQTYEQYF
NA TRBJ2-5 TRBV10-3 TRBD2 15 TGTGCCATCAGGGCTAGCGGGGGGAACCAAGAGACCCAGTACTTC CAIRASGGNQETQYF